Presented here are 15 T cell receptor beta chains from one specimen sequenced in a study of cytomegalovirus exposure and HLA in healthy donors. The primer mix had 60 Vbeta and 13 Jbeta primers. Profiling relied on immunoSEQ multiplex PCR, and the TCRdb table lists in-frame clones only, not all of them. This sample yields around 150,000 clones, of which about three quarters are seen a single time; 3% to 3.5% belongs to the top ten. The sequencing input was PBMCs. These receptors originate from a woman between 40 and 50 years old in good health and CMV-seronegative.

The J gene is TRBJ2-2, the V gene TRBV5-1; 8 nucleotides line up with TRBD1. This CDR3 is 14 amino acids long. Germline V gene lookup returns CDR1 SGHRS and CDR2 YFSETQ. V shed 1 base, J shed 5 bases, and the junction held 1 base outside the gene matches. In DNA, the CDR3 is TGCGCCAGCAGCTTGCAGGGGGCTACCGGGGAGCTGTTTTTT. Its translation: CASSLQGATGELFF.

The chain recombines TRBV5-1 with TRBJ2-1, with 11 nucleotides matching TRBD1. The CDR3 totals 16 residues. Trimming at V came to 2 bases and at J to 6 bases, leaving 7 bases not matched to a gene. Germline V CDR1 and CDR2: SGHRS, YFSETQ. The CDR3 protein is CASSFLSGQGANEQFF. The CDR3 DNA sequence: TGCGCCAGCAGCTTTCTCTCTGGACAGGGGGCCAATGAGCAGTTCTTC.

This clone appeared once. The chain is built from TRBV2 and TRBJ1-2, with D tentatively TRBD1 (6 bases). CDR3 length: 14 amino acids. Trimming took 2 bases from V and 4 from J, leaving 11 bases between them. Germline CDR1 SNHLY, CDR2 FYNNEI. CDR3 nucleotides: TGTGCCAGCAGTGAAAGGCAGGGGATCTATGGCTACACCTTC. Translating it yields CASSERQGIYGYTF.

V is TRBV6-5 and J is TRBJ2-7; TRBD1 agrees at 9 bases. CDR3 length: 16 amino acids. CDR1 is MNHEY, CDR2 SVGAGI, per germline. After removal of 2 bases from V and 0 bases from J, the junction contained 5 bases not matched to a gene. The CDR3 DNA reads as TGTGCCAGCAGTTACGGGACAGGGCCGATCTCCTACGAGCAGTACTTC. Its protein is CASSYGTGPISYEQYF.

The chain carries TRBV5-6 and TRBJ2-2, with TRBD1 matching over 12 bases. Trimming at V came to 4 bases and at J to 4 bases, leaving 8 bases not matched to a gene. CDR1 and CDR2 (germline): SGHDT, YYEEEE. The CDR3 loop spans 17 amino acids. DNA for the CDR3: TGTGCCAGCAGCCAGGGGACAGGGGGCTATGGCACCGGGGAGCTGTTTTTT. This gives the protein CASSQGTGGYGTGELFF.

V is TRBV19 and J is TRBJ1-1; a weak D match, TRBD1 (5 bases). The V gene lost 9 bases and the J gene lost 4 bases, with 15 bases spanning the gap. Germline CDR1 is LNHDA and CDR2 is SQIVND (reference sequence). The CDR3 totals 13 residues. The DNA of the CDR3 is TGTGCCAGCGGTAGACAGAGATTCACTGAAGCTTTCTTT. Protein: CASGRQRFTEAFF.

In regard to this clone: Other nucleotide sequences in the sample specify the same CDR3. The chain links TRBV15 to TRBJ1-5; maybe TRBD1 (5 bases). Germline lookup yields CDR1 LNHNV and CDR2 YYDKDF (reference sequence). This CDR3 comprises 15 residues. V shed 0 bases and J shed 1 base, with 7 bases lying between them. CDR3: CATSRDRVSNQPQHF. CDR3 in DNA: TGTGCCACCAGCAGAGACAGGGTAAGCAATCAGCCCCAGCATTTT.

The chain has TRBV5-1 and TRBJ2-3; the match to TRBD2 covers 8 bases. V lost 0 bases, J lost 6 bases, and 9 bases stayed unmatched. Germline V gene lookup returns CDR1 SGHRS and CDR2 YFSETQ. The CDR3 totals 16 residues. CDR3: CASSLDSGGASDTQYF. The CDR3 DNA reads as TGCGCCAGCAGCTTGGACTCCGGGGGGGCCTCCGATACGCAGTATTTT.

This CDR3 reads CASSLRRGGRTEQFF. CDR3 coding DNA: TGTGCCAGCAGCTTGCGGCGGGGGGGCCGAACTGAGCAGTTCTTC. This chain connects TRBV5-8 to TRBJ2-1; TRBD2 aligns across 9 bases. CDR1 and CDR2 (germline): SGHTS, YDEGEE. V was pared by 1 base and J by 9 bases, with 8 bases of the junction left unmatched. CDR3 length: 15 residues.

The CDR3, as DNA: TGTGCCAGCAGTTACCAACAGGGGGCTAACGAGCAGTACTTC. Encoded protein: CASSYQQGANEQYF. The V gene is TRBV6-6, the J gene TRBJ2-7, with 9 bases aligning to TRBD1. The J segment lost 5 bases and the V segment lost 2 bases, leaving 4 bases of the junction unmatched. In germline, CDR1 is MNHNY, CDR2 SVGAGI (reference sequence). The CDR3 runs to 14 residues.

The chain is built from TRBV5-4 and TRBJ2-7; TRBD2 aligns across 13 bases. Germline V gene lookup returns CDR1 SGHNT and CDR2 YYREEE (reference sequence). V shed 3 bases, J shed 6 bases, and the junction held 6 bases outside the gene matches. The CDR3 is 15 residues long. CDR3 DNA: TGTGCCAGCAGCTCGAAACTAGCGGGGGGGCCCGAGCAGTACTTC. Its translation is CASSSKLAGGPEQYF.

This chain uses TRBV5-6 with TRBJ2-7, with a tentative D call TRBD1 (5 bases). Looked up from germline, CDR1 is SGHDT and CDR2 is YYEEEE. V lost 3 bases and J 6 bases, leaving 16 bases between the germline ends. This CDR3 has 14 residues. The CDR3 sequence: CASSWGLLVPEQYF. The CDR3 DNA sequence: TGTGCCAGCAGCTGGGGCCTACTCGTCCCCGAGCAGTACTTC.

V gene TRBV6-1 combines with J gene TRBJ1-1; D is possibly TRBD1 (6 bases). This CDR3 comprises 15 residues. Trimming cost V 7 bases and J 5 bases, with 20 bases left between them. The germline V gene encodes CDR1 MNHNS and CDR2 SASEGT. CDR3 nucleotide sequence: TGTGCCAGCATCAAGGGAGGGCAGGGGAGAACTGAAGCTTTCTTT. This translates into CASIKGGQGRTEAFF.

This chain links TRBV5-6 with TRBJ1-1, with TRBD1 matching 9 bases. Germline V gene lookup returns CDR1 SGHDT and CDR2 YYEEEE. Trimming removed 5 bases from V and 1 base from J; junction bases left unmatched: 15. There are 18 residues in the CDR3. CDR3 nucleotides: TGTGCCAGCAGTTTAAAAAGGGACAGGGCACGTCCGAACACTGAAGCTTTCTTT. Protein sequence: CASSLKRDRARPNTEAFF.

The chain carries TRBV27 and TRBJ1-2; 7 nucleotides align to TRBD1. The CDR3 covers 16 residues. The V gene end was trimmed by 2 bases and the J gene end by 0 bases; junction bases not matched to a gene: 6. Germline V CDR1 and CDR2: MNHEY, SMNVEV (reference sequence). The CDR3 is CASSLGTDRPNYGYTF. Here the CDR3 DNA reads TGTGCCAGCAGTTTAGGAACGGACAGGCCTAACTATGGCTACACCTTC.